This T cell receptor (beta chain) stems from a study of early T cells in non-severe SARS-CoV-2 infection. About the study: The authors sequenced bulk RNA from unsorted whole blood, leaving chains unpaired.

This CDR3 has 12 residues. V was trimmed by 1 base and J by 4 bases, leaving 5 bases between them. The germline gives CDR1 SEHNR, CDR2 FQNEAQ (reference sequence). Worth noting for this clonotype: Its antigen is unknown.

Unique molecular identifier tags were affixed to discrete cDNA molecules. MiXCR, run by TCRdb on the 5' RACE reads, gives a single entry per CDR3 protein. Of 40,000 to 45,000 distinct CDR3 sequences in the sample, 9.5% to 15% were seen once. Findings of the study overall: VDJdb matching favored anti-spike CD8 responses, missing private and CD4 specificities.

The sample comprised whole blood. The chain is built from TRBV7-9 and TRBJ2-7; D not resolved. The receptor's source is an adult who was a healthcare worker with PCR-confirmed SARS-CoV-2 infection or an uninfected control (not recorded which). The CDR3 DNA reads as TGTGCCAGCAGCTTAGGGGTGTACGAGCAGTACTTC. Amino acids: CASSLGVYEQYF.